This T cell receptor (beta chain) comes out of a study of CD8+ T cells in alopecia areata. Study-wide results and caveats: Scalp and blood retained many expanded lesional clones during tofacitinib. Greater clonality was observed in lesional scalp samples, especially alopecia totalis/universalis, versus normal scalp. It was less clear whether patients shared TCRs than it was in mice, possibly because of HLA.

Extraction and reverse transcription of RNA yielded cDNA as the sequencing template. Assay used: immunoSEQ multiplex PCR; TCRdb lists only in-frame clones, some missing. The sample has about 190,000 clones, 60% seen once. Concerning this clone itself: Its antigen remains unknown.

Treatment here: oral pan-JAK inhibitor, 5-10 mg twice daily. This CDR3 contains 18 residues. Germline CDR1 and CDR2: ENHRY and SYGVKD. Trimming cost V 4 bases and J 2 bases; bases outside gene matches: 10. The sample in question was CD4+ T cells sorted from blood, obtained at week 24, from a patient treated with tofacitinib. The chain carries TRBV10-3 and TRBJ2-6; TRBD2 aligns across 8 bases. The sequence was collected from a human donor with alopecia areata. In DNA, the CDR3 is TGTGCCATCAGTGGTTCTAGCGGGCTTCCCCCTGGGGCCAACGTCCTGACTTTC. It specifies CAISGSSGLPPGANVLTF.